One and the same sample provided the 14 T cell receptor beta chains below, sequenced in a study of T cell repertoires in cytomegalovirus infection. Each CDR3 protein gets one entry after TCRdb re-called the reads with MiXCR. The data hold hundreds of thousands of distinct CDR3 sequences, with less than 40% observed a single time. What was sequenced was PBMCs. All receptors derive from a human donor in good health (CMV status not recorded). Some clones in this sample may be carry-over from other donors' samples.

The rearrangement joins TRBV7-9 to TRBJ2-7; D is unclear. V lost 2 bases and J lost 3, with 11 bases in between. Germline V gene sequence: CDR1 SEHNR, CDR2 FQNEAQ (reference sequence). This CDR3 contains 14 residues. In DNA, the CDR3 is TGTGCCAGCAGCTTAAGGCAGGACGGCTACGAGCAGTACTTC. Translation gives CASSLRQDGYEQYF.

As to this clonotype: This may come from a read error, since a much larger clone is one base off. The CDR3 reads CDSSLQGGQPQHF. DNA for the CDR3: TGTGACAGCAGCCTACAGGGGGGACAGCCCCAGCATTTT. The V gene is TRBV6-5, the J gene TRBJ1-5, with 8 bases that match TRBD1. The CDR3 consists of 13 residues. The germline gives CDR1 MNHEY, CDR2 SVGAGI.

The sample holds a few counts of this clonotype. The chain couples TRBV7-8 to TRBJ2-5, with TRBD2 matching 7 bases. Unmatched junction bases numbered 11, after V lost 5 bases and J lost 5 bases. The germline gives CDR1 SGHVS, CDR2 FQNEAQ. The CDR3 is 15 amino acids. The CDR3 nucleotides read TGTGCCAGCAGCCCGGGGGGTGGAGGTTGGGAGACCCAGTACTTC. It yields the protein CASSPGGGGWETQYF.

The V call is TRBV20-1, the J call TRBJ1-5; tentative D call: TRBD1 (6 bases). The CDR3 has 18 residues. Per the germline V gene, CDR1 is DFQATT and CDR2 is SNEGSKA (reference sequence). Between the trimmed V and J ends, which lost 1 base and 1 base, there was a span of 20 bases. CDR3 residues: CSARAPGPAGASNQPQHF. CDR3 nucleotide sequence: TGCAGTGCTAGAGCCCCGGGCCCTGCAGGGGCAAGCAATCAGCCCCAGCATTTT.

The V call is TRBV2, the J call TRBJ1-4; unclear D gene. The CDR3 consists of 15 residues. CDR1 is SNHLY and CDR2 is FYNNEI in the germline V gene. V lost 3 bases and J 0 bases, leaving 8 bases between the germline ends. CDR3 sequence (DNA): TGTGCCAGCAGTGACGTAACTGCAACTAATGAAAAACTGTTTTTT. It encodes CASSDVTATNEKLFF.

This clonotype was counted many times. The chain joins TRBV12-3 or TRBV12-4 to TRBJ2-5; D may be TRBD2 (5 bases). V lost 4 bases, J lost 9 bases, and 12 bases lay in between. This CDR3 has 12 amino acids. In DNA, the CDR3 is TGTGCCAGCAGTTCCCATGGACTCCCCCAGTACTTC. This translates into CASSSHGLPQYF.

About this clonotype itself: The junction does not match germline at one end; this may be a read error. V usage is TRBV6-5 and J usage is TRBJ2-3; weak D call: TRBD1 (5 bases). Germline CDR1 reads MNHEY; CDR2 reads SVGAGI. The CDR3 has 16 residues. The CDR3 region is CSSSAASGRLSDTQYF. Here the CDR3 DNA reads TGTTCCAGCAGTGCCGCATCAGGGCGTCTGTCAGATACGCAGTATTTT.

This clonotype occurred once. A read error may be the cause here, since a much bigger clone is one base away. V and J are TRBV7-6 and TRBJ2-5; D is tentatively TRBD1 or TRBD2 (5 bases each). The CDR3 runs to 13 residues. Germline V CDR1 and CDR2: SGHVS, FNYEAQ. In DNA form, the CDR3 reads TGTGCCAGCCGGGACCCCGCTCGAGAGACCAAGTACTTC. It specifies CASRDPARETKYF.

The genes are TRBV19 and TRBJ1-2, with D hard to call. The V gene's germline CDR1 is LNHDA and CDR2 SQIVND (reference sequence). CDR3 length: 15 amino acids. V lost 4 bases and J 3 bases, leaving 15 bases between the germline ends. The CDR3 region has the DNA TGTGCCAGTAGTACCCCGGACCTCGGGTACTATGGCTACACCTTC. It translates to CASSTPDLGYYGYTF.

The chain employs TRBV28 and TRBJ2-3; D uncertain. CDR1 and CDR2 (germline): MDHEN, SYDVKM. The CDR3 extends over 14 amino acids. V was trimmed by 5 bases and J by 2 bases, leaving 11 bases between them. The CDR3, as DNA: TGTGCCAGCAGTCCACGACGTCCCACAGATACGCAGTATTTT. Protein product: CASSPRRPTDTQYF.

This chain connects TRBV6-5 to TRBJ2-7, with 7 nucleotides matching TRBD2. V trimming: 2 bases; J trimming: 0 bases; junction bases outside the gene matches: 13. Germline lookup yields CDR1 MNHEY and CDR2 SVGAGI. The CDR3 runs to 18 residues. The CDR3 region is CASSYRSSNSGGSYEQYF. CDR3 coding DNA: TGTGCCAGCAGTTACCGATCAAGTAATTCGGGGGGCTCCTACGAGCAGTACTTC.

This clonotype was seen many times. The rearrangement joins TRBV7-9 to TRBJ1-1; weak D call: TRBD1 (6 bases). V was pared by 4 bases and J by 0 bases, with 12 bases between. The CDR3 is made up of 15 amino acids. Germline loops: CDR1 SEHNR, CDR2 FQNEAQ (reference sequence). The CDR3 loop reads CASSYSGAMNTEAFF. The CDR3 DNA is TGTGCCAGCAGCTATTCGGGGGCCATGAACACTGAAGCTTTCTTT.

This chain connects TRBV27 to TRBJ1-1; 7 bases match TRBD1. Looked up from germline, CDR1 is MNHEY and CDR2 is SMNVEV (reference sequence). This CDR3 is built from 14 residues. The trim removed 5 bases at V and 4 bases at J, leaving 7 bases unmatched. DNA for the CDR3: TGTGCCAGCAGTAATGGGGACAGCACCACTGAAGCTTTCTTT. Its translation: CASSNGDSTTEAFF.

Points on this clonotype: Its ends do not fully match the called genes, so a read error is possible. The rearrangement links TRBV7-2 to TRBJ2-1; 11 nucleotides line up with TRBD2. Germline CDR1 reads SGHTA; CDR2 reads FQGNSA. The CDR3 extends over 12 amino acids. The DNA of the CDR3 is TGTGTCAGCAGCACTAGCGGGGGCGAGCAGTTCTTC. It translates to CVSSTSGGEQFF.